A selection of T cell receptor beta chains follows, all from one sample in a study of T cell repertoires in ileal Crohn's disease. Profiled with immunoSEQ multiplex PCR; TCRdb holds only in-frame clones, not every one. The sample lists roughly 15,000 clones; over 80% were seen once. Sequencing was carried out using ileal tissue. These TCRs come from an adult with Crohn's disease. The CDR3 runs from the conserved cysteine through the conserved F or W. D genes are given only for firm matches. The size of a clone is reported for some rows only, either as once, few or many, or as a class for expanded clones.

.	TRBJ1-2	TRBV5-6	.	TGTGCCAGCAGCTTGAGCACAGGCAACTATGGCTACACCTTC	CASSLSTGNYGYTF
.	TRBJ1-6	TRBV27	.	TGTGCCAGCAGTTTATCCGGGGGGAACTATAATTCACCCCTCCACTTT	CASSLSGGNYNSPLHF
.	TRBJ2-3	TRBV10-3	TRBD2	TGTGCCATCAGCGGGGGGGGCCGCACAGATACGCAGTATTTT	CAISGGGRTDTQYF
.	TRBJ1-4	TRBV19	.	TGTGCCAGTAGACGGACAGCAACTAATGAAAAACTGTTTTTT	CASRRTATNEKLFF
.	TRBJ1-5	TRBV27	TRBD1	TGTGCCAGCAGTTTAGCACAGGGGACCAATCAGCCCCAGCATTTT	CASSLAQGTNQPQHF
.	TRBJ2-4	TRBV7-2	TRBD2	TGTGCCAGCAGCTTTCTAGCGGGGGTTCTAGCCAAAAACATTCAGTACTTC	CASSFLAGVLAKNIQYF
few	TRBJ2-3	TRBV5-5	.	TGTGCCAGCAGCTTAGACAGGAGCACAGATACGCAGTATTTT	CASSLDRSTDTQYF
few	TRBJ2-1	TRBV9	.	TGTGCCAGCAGCGTAGGAGGCAGCTCTGATGAGCAGTTCTTC	CASSVGGSSDEQFF
.	TRBJ1-1	TRBV6-6	TRBD1	TGTGCCAGCAGTTCAAATCAGGGGGGCGGCACTGAAGCTTTCTTT	CASSSNQGGGTEAFF
.	TRBJ1-2	TRBV9	.	TGTGCCAGCAGCCCGTCCCAGGGTACCTATGGCTACACCTTC	CASSPSQGTYGYTF
few	TRBJ2-4	TRBV6-1	.	TGTGCCAGCAGTGAATCCTCCCCATCAGAAGCCCGGAGGTACTTC	CASSESSPSEARRYF
.	TRBJ2-3	TRBV5-1	TRBD2	TGCGCCAGCAGCTTGGATGTGGCGGGACTAGGAGGTGGAGATACGCAGTATTTT	CASSLDVAGLGGGDTQYF
.	TRBJ2-3	TRBV5-5	.	TGTGCCAGCAGCTTTTCCCCTATTAGAGATACGCAGTATTTT	CASSFSPIRDTQYF
.	TRBJ2-4	TRBV5-1	.	TGCGCCAGCAGCTTGGGCGGAGCCAAAAACATTCAGTACTTC	CASSLGGAKNIQYF
once	TRBJ2-3	TRBV10-2	.	TGCGCCAGCAGTGAGACTAGTTTGAAAGATACGCAGTATTTT	CASSETSLKDTQYF
.	TRBJ2-3	TRBV4-2	TRBD2	TGTGCCAGCAGCCTCCGCTGGGGTACTAGCGGGGGGGTCACAGATACGCAGTATTTT	CASSLRWGTSGGVTDTQYF
.	TRBJ1-4	TRBV2	.	TGTGCCAGCAGTGAAGGCGGGACTAATGAAAAACTGTTTTTT	CASSEGGTNEKLFF
.	TRBJ2-5	TRBV18	TRBD2	TGTGCCAGCTCACCACCGGGACTAGCGGGTGAAGAGACCCAGTACTTC	CASSPPGLAGEETQYF
.	TRBJ1-1	TRBV9	.	TGTGCCAGCAGCCCGCACGTCGCTCTCGGAGGGACTGAAGCTTTCTTT	CASSPHVALGGTEAFF
.	TRBJ1-3	TRBV28	TRBD1	TGTGCCAGCAGTCTTCAGGGGGGAACCTTCTCTGGAAACACCATATATTTT	CASSLQGGTFSGNTIYF
.	TRBJ1-2	TRBV7-9	TRBD1	TGTGCCAGCAGCCTACAGGGGGCGGTGTCCGGCTACACCTTC	CASSLQGAVSGYTF
.	TRBJ2-2	TRBV4-3	TRBD2	TGCGCCAGCAGCCCGGGACTAGCGGGGGGACTTAACACCGGGGAGCTGTTTTTT	CASSPGLAGGLNTGELFF
.	TRBJ1-3	TRBV4-3	.	TGCGCCAGCAGCCAAGTGGGGGGTAGCTCTGGAAACACCATATATTTT	CASSQVGGSSGNTIYF
.	TRBJ2-7	TRBV18	TRBD1	TGTGCCAGCTCACCAAACAGGGGATACGAGCAGTACTTC	CASSPNRGYEQYF
few	TRBJ2-7	TRBV5-1	.	TGCGCCAGCAGCTCGGGATACGAGCAGTACTTC	CASSSGYEQYF
.	TRBJ1-1	TRBV18	.	TGTGCCAGCTCACCTGATTGGGCAGGGAACACTGAAGCTTTCTTT	CASSPDWAGNTEAFF
.	TRBJ2-3	TRBV12-5	TRBD2	TGTGCTAGTGGTTCCGGAGCGGGGACTAGCAAGTATTTT	CASGSGAGTSKYF
.	TRBJ2-4	TRBV27	TRBD1	TGTGCCAGCAGTTCTCAGGGGGCAGCGACCAAAAACATTCAGTACTTC	CASSSQGAATKNIQYF